These 28 T cell receptor beta chains originate from one sample sequenced in a study of regulatory dendritic cells for organ transplantation. Antigens for these TCRs are unknown. Data came from immunoSEQ multiplex PCR; TCRdb stores just in-frame clones and leaves some out. Counted here are about 10,000 clones, about 71% occurring once; the ten biggest clones make up approximately 0.57%. Sorted subsets were CFSE-labeled and cultured approximately 5 days with allogeneic dendritic cells. The sample was naive CD4+ T cells from blood cultured with dendritic cells. The subset: CD45RA+ naive T cells. These TCRs come from a human donor in good health.

J is TRBJ1-5 and V is TRBV19; TRBD1 aligns across 8 bases. Per germline, CDR1 LNHDA and CDR2 SQIVND (reference sequence). CDR3 length: 16 residues. V was pared by 6 bases and J by 5 bases, with 12 bases of the junction left unmatched. The CDR3: CASRILQDRGHQPQHF. The CDR3 DNA reads as TGTGCCAGTAGGATCCTGCAAGACAGGGGTCATCAGCCCCAGCATTTT.

The chain combines TRBV15 with TRBJ1-3, with TRBD1 identical over 10 bases. CDR3 length equals 15 residues. After removal of 6 bases from V and 2 bases from J, the junction contained 4 bases not matched to a gene. Germline-derived CDR1 and CDR2 are LNHNV and YYDKDF (reference sequence). The CDR3 reads CATSFGQGAGNTIYF. The DNA for the CDR3 is TGTGCCACCAGTTTTGGACAGGGGGCTGGAAACACCATATATTTT.

V is TRBV6-4 and J is TRBJ1-6; D is possibly TRBD1 (6 bases). Germline CDR1 reads MRHNA; CDR2 reads SNTAGT. Trimming took off 2 bases at V and 0 bases at J, with 11 bases between the two ends. The CDR3 extends over 17 amino acids. The CDR3 is CASSDPDRSSYNSPLHF. CDR3 nucleotide sequence: TGTGCCAGCAGTGACCCCGACAGGAGCTCCTATAATTCACCCCTCCACTTT.

This clone was counted a few times. The rearrangement uses TRBV5-4 and TRBJ2-1; D may be TRBD1 (8 bases). The germline CDR1 and CDR2 sequences are SGHNT and YYREEE (reference sequence). The CDR3 is 15 amino acids. The V end was cut by 4 bases, the J end by 7 bases, with 18 bases between. CDR3 bases: TGTGCCAGCAGCCCCGGGGGGAACAGGGGGAATGAGCAGTTCTTC. Protein product: CASSPGGNRGNEQFF.

The rearrangement uses TRBV27 and TRBJ1-6; 9 bases are shared with TRBD1. The ends lost 5 bases at V and 8 bases at J; junction bases unmatched: 1. Per germline, CDR1 MNHEY and CDR2 SMNVEV (reference sequence). There are 13 residues in the CDR3. CDR3 residues: CASSGQGHSPLHF. CDR3 in DNA: TGTGCCAGCAGTGGACAGGGGCATTCACCCCTCCACTTT.

This clone came up a few times. The V and J genes are TRBV7-9 and TRBJ2-7; 8 bases fit TRBD2. Germline assignment: CDR1 SEHNR and CDR2 FQNEAQ (reference sequence). CDR3 length: 15 amino acids. V trimming: 6 bases; J trimming: 0 bases; junction bases outside the gene matches: 7. In nucleotides, the CDR3 is TGTGCCAGCAGGCGGGGGGATGGTCTCTCCTACGAGCAGTACTTC. Residues: CASRRGDGLSYEQYF.

V and J are TRBV6-1 and TRBJ1-2; a weak D match, TRBD1 (5 bases). The germline gives CDR1 MNHNS, CDR2 SASEGT. The CDR3 contains 14 residues. Trimming shortened V by 3 bases and J by 2 bases, and 10 bases separated the two germline ends. The DNA of the CDR3 is TGTGCCAGCAGTGATAGTAACAGGAACTATGGCTACACCTTC. Its protein is CASSDSNRNYGYTF.

Only a few counts were recorded for this clone. This chain links TRBV7-2 with TRBJ1-1, with D possibly being TRBD1 (6 bases). The ends were cut back, 5 bases at V and 2 bases at J, with 12 bases in the middle. CDR1 is SGHTA and CDR2 is FQGNSA in the germline V gene. CDR3 size: 14 residues. The CDR3 loop reads CASSLRTANTEAFF. Written as DNA, the CDR3 is TGTGCCAGCAGCCTTCGGACAGCTAACACTGAAGCTTTCTTT.

This clone has just a few counts. V gene TRBV27 combines with J gene TRBJ1-4, with 9 bases identical to TRBD1. Germline V gene sequence: CDR1 MNHEY, CDR2 SMNVEV (reference sequence). The length of the CDR3 is 14 residues. V shed 8 bases, J shed 6 bases, and the junction held 7 bases outside the gene matches. CDR3 sequence reads: CASRSGTGYEKLFF. The DNA for the CDR3 is TGTGCCAGCCGTTCCGGGACAGGGTATGAAAAACTGTTTTTT.

The CDR3 is CASSSSGGGPYEQYF. The CDR3 DNA reads TGTGCCAGCAGCTCCTCAGGTGGGGGCCCCTACGAGCAGTACTTC. The chain combines TRBV11-2 with TRBJ2-7; possible D gene TRBD1, 6 bases. The CDR3 sequence is 15 residues long. Germline CDR1 is SGHAT and CDR2 is FQNNGV. V lost 4 bases, J lost 2 bases, and 15 bases lay in between.

The chain uses TRBV5-1 and TRBJ2-1, with D unclear. CDR1 is SGHRS and CDR2 is YFSETQ in the germline V gene. This CDR3 contains 15 residues. The germline V and J ends were trimmed by 0 bases and 2 bases, with 9 bases remaining between them. The CDR3 reads CASSLAEDTYNEQFF. CDR3 bases: TGCGCCAGCAGCTTGGCCGAAGACACCTACAATGAGCAGTTCTTC.

V usage is TRBV4-2 and J usage is TRBJ1-4; the D gene is possibly TRBD1 (6 bases). From germline, CDR1 is LGHNA and CDR2 YNFKEQ. The V gene lost 4 bases and the J gene lost 4 bases, with 10 bases spanning the gap. This CDR3 spans 14 amino acids. This CDR3 is CASSRGQLNEKLFF. CDR3 sequence (DNA): TGTGCCAGCAGCCGGGGACAACTTAATGAAAAACTGTTTTTT.

A single count supports this clone. For the CDR3, the DNA is TGCGCCAGCAGCTTGGTTAGCGAAACCTACAATGAGCAGTTCTTC. Its translation: CASSLVSETYNEQFF. The chain carries TRBV5-1 and TRBJ2-1, with a weak D call TRBD2 (5 bases). CDR1 is SGHRS and CDR2 is YFSETQ in the germline V gene. Trimming removed 0 bases at V and 2 bases at J, with 9 bases between. CDR3 length: 15 amino acids. The full variable domain, rest sourced from reference TRBV5-1 and TRBJ2-1, is KAGVTQTPRYLIKTRGQQVTLSCSPISGHRSVSWYQQTPGQGLQFLFEYFSETQRNKGNFPGRFSGRQFSNSRSEMNVSTLELGDSALYLCASSLVSETYNEQFFGPGTRLTVL.

This chain connects TRBV7-9 to TRBJ1-4; 9 bases match TRBD1. Unmatched junction bases numbered 9, after V lost 6 bases and J lost 7 bases. CDR1 is SEHNR, CDR2 FQNEAQ, per germline (reference sequence). CDR3 length equals 15 residues. This CDR3 reads CASRTGGFEGEKLFF. CDR3 DNA: TGTGCCAGCAGGACAGGGGGATTCGAGGGTGAAAAACTGTTTTTT.

The chain couples TRBV5-3 to TRBJ2-7, with 14 bases matching TRBD2. TRBV5-3 is annotated as an ORF whose role is uncertain. With 6 bases clipped from V and 2 bases from J, the junction kept 7 bases outside the gene matches. The CDR3 length is 16 residues. The CDR3 DNA reads TGTGCCAGAAAGCGGACTAGCGGGGGGCTGGCCTACGAGCAGTACTTC. Translation gives CARKRTSGGLAYEQYF.

The chain couples TRBV6-5 to TRBJ2-3, with 8 bases aligning to TRBD1. Looked up from germline, CDR1 is MNHEY and CDR2 is SVGAGI. The CDR3 runs to 14 residues. Germline trimming cut 6 bases from V and 0 bases from J; bases unmatched to any gene: 2. CDR3: CASRRTGSTDTQYF. The CDR3 DNA is TGTGCCAGCAGGCGGACAGGGAGCACAGATACGCAGTATTTT.

Turning to this clone: This CDR3 is also generated by other DNA sequences in the sample. V gene TRBV5-1 combines with J gene TRBJ1-5; possibly TRBD1 for D (6 bases). CDR1 SGHRS and CDR2 YFSETQ come from the germline V gene. The CDR3 consists of 15 residues. Trimming took off 0 bases at V and 3 bases at J, with 10 bases between the two ends. The CDR3 nucleotides read TGCGCCAGCAGCTTGGGAGGGGGGGACAATCAGCCCCAGCATTTT. Its protein product is CASSLGGGDNQPQHF.

V is TRBV29-1 and J is TRBJ1-2; D unresolved. V lost 7 bases to trimming and J lost 4 bases, with 16 bases between them. Germline-derived CDR1 and CDR2 are SQVTM and ANQGSEA. The CDR3 extends over 13 amino acids. The CDR3 region is CSARGKVTYGYTF. The CDR3, as DNA: TGCAGCGCCCGAGGGAAGGTTACCTATGGCTACACCTTC.

The chain is built from TRBV6-5 and TRBJ2-3; D not certain. The ends were cut back, 4 bases at V and 0 bases at J, with 14 bases in the middle. The CDR3 has 16 residues. Germline loops: CDR1 MNHEY, CDR2 SVGAGI. DNA for the CDR3: TGTGCCAGCAGTTCCCTCAAGGTAGCTAGCACAGATACGCAGTATTTT. As protein: CASSSLKVASTDTQYF.

V is TRBV6-1 and J is TRBJ2-7; no firm D call. Per the germline V gene, CDR1 is MNHNS and CDR2 is SASEGT. This CDR3 has 13 residues. The V end lost 2 bases, the J end lost 2 bases, and 7 bases lay between the germline ends. The CDR3 region has the DNA TGTGCCAGCAGTGAAATGGGCCCCTACGAGCAGTACTTC. Translation: CASSEMGPYEQYF.

The chain's CDR3 is CASSSGLAGQQETQYF. The CDR3, as DNA: TGCGCCAGCAGCTCCGGACTAGCGGGACAACAAGAGACCCAGTACTTC. J is TRBJ2-5 and V is TRBV5-1; 12 bases agree with TRBD2. With V trimmed by 3 bases and J by 2 bases, 5 bases remained unmatched. The CDR3 loop spans 16 amino acids. Germline V gene data show CDR1 as SGHRS and CDR2 as YFSETQ.

A single count supports this clone. J is TRBJ1-3 and V is TRBV2, with 9 bases matching TRBD1. J was trimmed by 0 bases and V by 4 bases; bases with no gene match: 13. The CDR3 runs to 19 residues. Germline V gene data show CDR1 as SNHLY and CDR2 as FYNNEI. Written as DNA, the CDR3 is TGTGCCAGCAGTGGACGGGACAGGGAGCCTGGGAGCTCTGGAAACACCATATATTTT. Protein product: CASSGRDREPGSSGNTIYF.

The chain links TRBV6-6 to TRBJ2-1, with D tentatively TRBD2 (7 bases). The V and J ends lost 7 bases and 3 bases respectively, with 16 bases between them. The CDR3 loop spans 15 amino acids. Germline V gene data show CDR1 as MNHNY and CDR2 as SVGAGI (reference sequence). DNA for the CDR3: TGTGCCAGCACCCCCTGGGGGGGCAACTACAATGAGCAGTTCTTC. It is translated as CASTPWGGNYNEQFF.

The rearrangement joins TRBV19 to TRBJ2-3, with TRBD2 matching over 7 bases. Per the germline V gene, CDR1 is LNHDA and CDR2 is SQIVND (reference sequence). The junction had 9 bases not matched to a gene; V was cut back by 5 bases and J by 1 base. The CDR3 runs 16 residues. Here the CDR3 reads CASSLRSGTRTDTQYF. The CDR3, as DNA: TGTGCCAGTAGTCTCAGGAGCGGGACGCGCACAGATACGCAGTATTTT.

This clone was seen once. The rearrangement uses TRBV5-4 and TRBJ2-7, with 10 bases that match TRBD2. Trimming took 4 bases from V and 0 from J; bases not matched to a gene: 4. This CDR3 is built from 15 residues. Per germline, CDR1 SGHNT and CDR2 YYREEE (reference sequence). This CDR3 reads CASSPRTSGSYEQYF. CDR3 nucleotides: TGTGCCAGCAGCCCCCGGACTAGCGGCTCCTACGAGCAGTACTTC. The full variable domain, completed using reference TRBV5-4 and TRBJ2-7, is ETGVTQSPTHLIKTRGQQVTLRCSSQSGHNTVSWYQQALGQGPQFIFQYYREEENGRGNFPPRFSGLQFPNYSSELNVNALELDDSALYLCASSPRTSGSYEQYFGPGTRLTVT.

The chain employs TRBV12-5 and TRBJ1-5; D might be TRBD1 (5 bases). The germline V and J ends were trimmed by 7 bases and 2 bases, with 9 bases remaining between them. Germline-derived CDR1 and CDR2 are LGHNT and FRNRAP. CDR3 size: 13 residues. The CDR3 nucleotides read TGTGCTAGTGCATGGGGGGGCAATCAGCCCCAGCATTTT. Its translation is CASAWGGNQPQHF. Combining the CDR3 with reference TRBV12-5 and TRBJ1-5 gives the whole variable domain DARVTQTPRHKVTEMGQEVTMRCQPILGHNTVFWYRQTMMQGLELLAYFRNRAPLDDSGMPKDRFSAEMPDATLATLKIQPSEPRDSAVYFCASAWGGNQPQHFGDGTRLSIL.

The gene calls are TRBV10-3 and TRBJ1-3; tentatively, D is TRBD1 (6 bases). V lost 8 bases, J lost 2 bases, and 10 bases lay in between. Looked up from germline, CDR1 is ENHRY and CDR2 is SYGVKD. The CDR3 sequence is 13 residues long. CDR3: CAIGAGAGNTIYF. In DNA form, the CDR3 reads TGTGCCATCGGGGCAGGGGCTGGAAACACCATATATTTT.

This chain uses TRBV5-1 with TRBJ2-2, with no clear D. The germline V gene has CDR1 SGHRS and CDR2 YFSETQ. V lost 0 bases and J 0 bases, leaving 9 bases between the germline ends. The CDR3 is 16 residues long. The CDR3 reads CASSLGSDSNTGELFF. The CDR3 DNA sequence: TGCGCCAGCAGCTTGGGCAGCGATTCGAACACCGGGGAGCTGTTTTTT.